This TCR beta chain emerged from a study of memory CD4+ T cells and cytomegalovirus serostatus (dated 2019 in TCRdb). About the investigation overall: A total of about 35 healthy Belgian adults, of whom 9 were CMV seropositive and approximately 24 were CMV seronegative, were included in the cohort. CD4+ memory TCRbeta repertoires of a Belgian cohort with known cytomegalovirus serostatus were sequenced in order to replicate a published TCR-based CMV serostatus classifier. Results the study describes overall, beyond this receptor: Only CD4+CD45RO+ memory cells were sequenced, in contrast to the original study, which included naive and memory CD4+ and CD8+ populations. The results were interpreted as suggesting that the CMV-associated TCR signature is mostly present in the CD4+ memory repertoire. A median bootstrapped AUC of around 0.95 with a 95% CI of 0.76-1.00 was achieved on the Belgian cohort by the original-framework classifier. CMV serostatus prediction reached a median bootstrapped AUC of 0.95 with the original framework and about 0.93 with a US-trained random forest. Of 170 or so previously reported CMV-associated TCRbeta sequences, 60 to 85 appeared in the CD4+ memory repertoires, each in one to five individuals.

The Quick-DNA Microprep Kit was used to extract genomic DNA from the sorted cells. Amplification of TCRbeta DNA was done with the immunoSEQ hsTCRbeta kit, following the protocol from the manufacturer. TCRbeta libraries were sequenced on an Illumina MiSeq instrument. In the source study's methods: After out-of-frame sequences were removed, 2 million to 2.5 million distinct TCRbeta sequences remained, averaging about 67,000 per individual. Each individual was scored by the count of over 150 previously reported CMV-associated TCRbeta sequences and the total productive distinct TCRbeta count. A beta-binomial model was reimplemented in Python, and scikit-learn random forests with default parameters were trained on US cohort data. On the Belgian cohort, classifier performance was reported as the median AUC, along with percentile confidence intervals, across 10,000 bootstrap iterations. This is the immuneACCESS table as TCRdb keeps it, with only in-frame sequences that have V and J called. A part of the clones is gone; compared with another copy, unresolved V genes explain less than half, and the rest is unexplained. V and J calls and clone size are given by that table; D and trimming were obtained from the DNA. For this sample there are some 53,000 clones; around 80% appear just once. Roughly 0.77% of the sample is taken by the ten largest.

On this clone itself: The target of this receptor is not known. No per-base quality is available; no much larger clone lies one base away.

A FACSAria II was used to sort memory CD4+ T cells, defined as single viable CD3+CD4+CD8-CD45RO+ cells. CMV serostatus was determined using a Roche Elecsys assay that detects serum IgG against CMV pp150, pp28, p38 and p52. After the samples were thawed, total CD4+ T cells were enriched through positive selection using CD4 magnetic microbeads. The samples came from a separate study whose specific focus was interrogating the CD4+ T cell memory repertoire. Peripheral blood mononuclear cells were isolated and cryopreserved following standard operating procedures; serum was stored at -80 °C. Staining used CD3-PerCP (BW264/56), CD4-APC (RPA-T4), CD45RO-PE (UCHT1) and CD8-Pacific Orange (3B5) antibodies, with Sytox blue excluding non-viable cells. Clipping removes 5 bases from V and 7 bases from J, with 10 as the unmatched junction base count. From its cysteine to its phenylalanine, the CDR3 spans 15 amino acids. Of all the DNA, just the CDR3 is kept, 45 bases in frame from base 1. The CDR1 and CDR2 encoded by the germline V gene are MNHEY and SVGAGI.

The specimen sequenced was memory CD4+ T cells from blood. The rearrangement combines TRBV6-5 with TRBJ1-4; TRBD1 fits 7 bases in the junction. The source is an adult in good health and CMV-seronegative. The nucleotide sequence reads TGTGCCAGCAGTCTCTCAGGGGGGCGGAGTGAAAAACTGTTTTTT. Translated, this is CASSLSGGRSEKLFF.